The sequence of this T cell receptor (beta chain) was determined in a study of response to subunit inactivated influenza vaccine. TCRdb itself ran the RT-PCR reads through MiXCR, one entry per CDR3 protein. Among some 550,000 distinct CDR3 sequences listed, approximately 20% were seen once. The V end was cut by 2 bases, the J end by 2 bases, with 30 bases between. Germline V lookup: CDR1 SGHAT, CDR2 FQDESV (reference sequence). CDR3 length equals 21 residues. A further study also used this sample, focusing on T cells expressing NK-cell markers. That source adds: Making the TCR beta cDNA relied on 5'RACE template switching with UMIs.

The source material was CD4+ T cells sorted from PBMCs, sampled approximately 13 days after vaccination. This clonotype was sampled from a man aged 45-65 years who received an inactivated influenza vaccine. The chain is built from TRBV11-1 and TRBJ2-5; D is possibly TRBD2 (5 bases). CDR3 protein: CASSLWRISIIVSSKQETQYF. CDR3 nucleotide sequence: TGTGCCAGCAGCTTATGGAGGATCTCGATTATTGTTAGTTCAAAACAAGAGACCCAGTACTTC.